Sequencing of this T cell receptor (beta chain) was carried out in a study of TIL therapy for anti-PD-1-resistant metastatic lung cancer (dated by TCRdb to the early 2020s). A note on the overall study: Tumors were harvested prior to any PD-1/PD-L1 blockade, after which nivolumab was administered to patients, and lymphodepletion, expanded TIL infusion and IL-2 were given to patients who progressed. Among the enrolled patients, the median age was around 54 years (range about 35-75), and the median tumor PD-L1 proportion score was roughly 6%. The cohort was composed predominantly of lung adenocarcinoma, with a handful of EGFR-mutant and two ALK-rearranged tumors included, and half of patients were identified as current or former smokers. A median non-synonymous tumor mutation burden of approximately 1.5 mutations per megabase was determined across the cohort by whole-exome sequencing. T cell receptor beta sequencing of tumor and peripheral blood was used to follow clonotypes across the tumor, the expanded TIL product and serial blood samples.

Via the germline V gene, CDR1 is MNHEY and CDR2 SVGAGI. The CDR3, cysteine through phenylalanine, is 14 amino acids long. The time point label for this specimen denotes: pre-treatment sample, taken before nivolumab and TIL therapy. Adults with stage 4 NSCLC were enrolled from late 2017 to January 2020 in a dual-center phase I trial. Samples were obtained from a single-arm, open-label phase I trial in which tumor-infiltrating lymphocyte therapy with nivolumab was evaluated in advanced non-small cell lung cancer. Blood mononuclear cells from EDTA tubes were isolated by Ficoll gradient, snap-frozen as pellets, and DNA was extracted with a Qiagen mini-prep kit. Using bias-controlled multiplex PCR with the immunoSEQ v3 hsTCRB kit, the TCR beta CDR3 regions were amplified from genomic DNA. An Illumina NextSeq 500 was used to sequence the TCR libraries, reaching 1.5 million to 2.5 million read pairs at survey level or 5-6 million at deep level. The study's own analysis went as follows. The immunoSEQ Analyzer software assigned V, D and J genes, filtered out non-productive sequences, and reported clonality. Repertoires were compared by productive Simpson clonality and by the Morisita overlap index of productive TRB rearrangements between infused TIL and blood. Absolute clonotype counts in blood were estimated by multiplying the lymphocyte count by the CD3+ fraction and by the productive frequency of the clone. TCRdb provides this immuneACCESS table in a form limited to in-frame rearrangements. Some clones are lacking; in checked studies, under half of them reflect an unresolved V gene, and why the rest are absent is not known. The V and J calls and the clone size are those of that table, but D and trimming were determined from the DNA. This sample lists fewer than 40,000 clones; about 70% were detected once. About 3% of the sample is in the top ten clones.

General findings and caveats noted by the study authors: Infused TIL clonotypes partially replaced the baseline peripheral repertoire then decayed over months, with no apparent association between persistence and response. Because the cohort was highly selected, with more treatment-naive, never-smoker and oncogene-addicted patients than is typical, generalizability is limited. The study protocol defined all tumor marker inferences as exploratory.

On this clone: No antigen is known for it. It is unclear where the CDR3 begins or ends on the DNA, so no DNA is shown, and the CDR3 is as TCRdb lists it.

The rearranged segments are TRBV6-5 and TRBJ2-1. Here the sequenced sample was blood, taken at baseline. This clonotype originated in a woman aged 30 to 85 with non-small cell lung cancer. The CDR3 corresponds to CASSLSTVLGEQFF.